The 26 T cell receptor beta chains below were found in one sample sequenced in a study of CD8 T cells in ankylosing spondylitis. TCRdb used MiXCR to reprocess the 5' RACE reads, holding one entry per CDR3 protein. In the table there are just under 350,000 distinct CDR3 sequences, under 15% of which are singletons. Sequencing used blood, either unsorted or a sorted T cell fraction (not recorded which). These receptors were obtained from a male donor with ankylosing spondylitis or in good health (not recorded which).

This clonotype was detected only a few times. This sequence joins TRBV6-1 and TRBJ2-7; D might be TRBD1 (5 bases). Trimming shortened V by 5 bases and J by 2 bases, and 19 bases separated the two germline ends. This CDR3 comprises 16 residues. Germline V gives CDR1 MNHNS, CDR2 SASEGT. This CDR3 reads CASSPRVQGVTYEQYF. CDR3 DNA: TGTGCCAGCAGTCCCAGGGTGCAGGGCGTAACCTACGAGCAGTACTTC.

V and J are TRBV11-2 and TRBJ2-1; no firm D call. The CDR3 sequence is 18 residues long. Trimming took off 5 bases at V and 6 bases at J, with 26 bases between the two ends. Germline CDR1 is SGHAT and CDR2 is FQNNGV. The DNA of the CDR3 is TGTGCCAGCAGCCGTTCTTCGAGGCGCGCTACTACTTCCAATGAGCAGTTCTTC. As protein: CASSRSSRRATTSNEQFF.

The CDR3 sequence: CSASLVAVQETQYF. CDR3 bases: TGCAGTGCCTCCCTTGTGGCAGTCCAAGAGACCCAGTACTTC. The chain employs TRBV20-1 and TRBJ2-5; D is uncertain. Deletions cut 6 bases from V and 1 base from J, with 15 bases between. Looked up from germline, CDR1 is DFQATT and CDR2 is SNEGSKA (reference sequence). The CDR3 has 14 amino acids.

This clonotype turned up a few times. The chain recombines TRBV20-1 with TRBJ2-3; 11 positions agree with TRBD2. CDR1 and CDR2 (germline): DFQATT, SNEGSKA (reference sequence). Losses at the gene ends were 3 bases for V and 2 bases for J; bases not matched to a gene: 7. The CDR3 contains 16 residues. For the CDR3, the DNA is TGCAGTGCTAGCCATAGCGGGGGGGCCTACACAGATACGCAGTATTTT. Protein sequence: CSASHSGGAYTDTQYF.

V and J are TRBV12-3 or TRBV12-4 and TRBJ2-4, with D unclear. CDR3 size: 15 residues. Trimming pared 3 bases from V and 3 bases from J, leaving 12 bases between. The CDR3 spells CASSFIGPVKNIQYF. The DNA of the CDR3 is TGTGCCAGCAGTTTCATCGGGCCAGTCAAAAACATTCAGTACTTC.

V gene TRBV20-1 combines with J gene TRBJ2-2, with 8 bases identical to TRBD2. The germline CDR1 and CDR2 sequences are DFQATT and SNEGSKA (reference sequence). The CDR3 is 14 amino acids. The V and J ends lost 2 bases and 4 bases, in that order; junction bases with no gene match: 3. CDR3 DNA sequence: TGCAGTGCTAGAAGTCTAGCGGGCACCGGGGAGCTGTTTTTT. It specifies CSARSLAGTGELFF.

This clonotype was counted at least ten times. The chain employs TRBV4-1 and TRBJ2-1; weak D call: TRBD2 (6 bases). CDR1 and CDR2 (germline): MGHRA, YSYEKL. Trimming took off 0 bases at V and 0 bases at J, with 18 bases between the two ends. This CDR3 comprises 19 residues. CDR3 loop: CASSQDPTVADSSYNEQFF. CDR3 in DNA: TGCGCCAGCAGCCAAGATCCCACTGTAGCGGATAGCTCCTACAATGAGCAGTTCTTC.

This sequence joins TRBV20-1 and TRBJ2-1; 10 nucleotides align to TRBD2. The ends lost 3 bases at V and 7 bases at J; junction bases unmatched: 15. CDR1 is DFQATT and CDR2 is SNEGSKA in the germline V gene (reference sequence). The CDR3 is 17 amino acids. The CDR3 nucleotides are TGCAGTGCTAGCTGGGGGATGCTAGCGGGAGTTAAGAATGAGCAGTTCTTC. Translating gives CSASWGMLAGVKNEQFF.

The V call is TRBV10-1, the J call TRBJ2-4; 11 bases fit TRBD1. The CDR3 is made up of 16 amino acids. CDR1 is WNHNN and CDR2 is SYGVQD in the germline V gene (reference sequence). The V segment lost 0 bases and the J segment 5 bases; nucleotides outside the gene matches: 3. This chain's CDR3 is CASSESGQGVQNIQYF. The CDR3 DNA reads TGCGCCAGCAGTGAGTCGGGACAGGGGGTGCAAAACATTCAGTACTTC.

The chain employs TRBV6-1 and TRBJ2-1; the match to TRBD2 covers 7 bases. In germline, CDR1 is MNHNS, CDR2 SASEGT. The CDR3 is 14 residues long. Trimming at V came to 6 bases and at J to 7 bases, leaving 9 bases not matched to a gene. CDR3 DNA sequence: TGTGCCAGCAGCCCCCGAGCGGGGCCAAATGAGCAGTTCTTC. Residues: CASSPRAGPNEQFF.

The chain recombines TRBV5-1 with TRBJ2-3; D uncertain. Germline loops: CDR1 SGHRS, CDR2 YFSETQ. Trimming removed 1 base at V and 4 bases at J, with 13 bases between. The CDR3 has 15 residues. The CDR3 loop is CASSLYGEKADTQYF. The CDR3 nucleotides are TGCGCCAGCAGCTTGTATGGTGAGAAGGCAGATACGCAGTATTTT.

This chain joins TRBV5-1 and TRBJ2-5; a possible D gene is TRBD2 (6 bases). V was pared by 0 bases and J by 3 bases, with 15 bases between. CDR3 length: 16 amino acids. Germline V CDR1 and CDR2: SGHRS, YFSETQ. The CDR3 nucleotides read TGCGCCAGCAGCTTGGCTCTCTATCCGGGGGAAGAGACCCAGTACTTC. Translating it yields CASSLALYPGEETQYF. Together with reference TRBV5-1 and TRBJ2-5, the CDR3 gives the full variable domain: KAGVTQTPRYLIKTRGQQVTLSCSPISGHRSVSWYQQTPGQGLQFLFEYFSETQRNKGNFPGRFSGRQFSNSRSEMNVSTLELGDSALYLCASSLALYPGEETQYFGPGTRLLVL.

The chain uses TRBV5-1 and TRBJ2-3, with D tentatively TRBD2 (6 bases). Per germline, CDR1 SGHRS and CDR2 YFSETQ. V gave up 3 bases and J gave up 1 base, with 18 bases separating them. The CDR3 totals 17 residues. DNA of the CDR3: TGCGCCAGCAGCTCTGCGGGGACTCCGGCGGGCACAGATACGCAGTATTTT. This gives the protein CASSSAGTPAGTDTQYF.

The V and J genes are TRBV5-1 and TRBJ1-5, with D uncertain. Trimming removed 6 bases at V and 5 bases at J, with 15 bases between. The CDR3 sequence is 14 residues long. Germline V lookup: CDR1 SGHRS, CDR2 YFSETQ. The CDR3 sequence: CASTLRSGDQPQHF. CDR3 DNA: TGCGCCAGCACCCTCAGGAGTGGGGATCAGCCCCAGCATTTT.

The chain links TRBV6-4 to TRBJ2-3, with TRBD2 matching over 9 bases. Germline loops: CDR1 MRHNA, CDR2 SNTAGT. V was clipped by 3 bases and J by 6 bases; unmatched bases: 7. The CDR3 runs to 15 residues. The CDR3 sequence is CASSERRGGRDTQYF. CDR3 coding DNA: TGTGCCAGCAGTGAACGGCGGGGGGGCCGGGATACGCAGTATTTT.

The CDR3 spells CASSLGLATNEQFF. The CDR3 DNA reads TGTGCCAGCAGCTTAGGACTAGCAACCAATGAGCAGTTCTTC. The V gene is TRBV13, the J gene TRBJ2-1, with D possibly matching TRBD2 (6 bases). From germline, CDR1 is PRHDT and CDR2 FYEKMQ (reference sequence). The V and J ends lost 0 bases and 6 bases respectively, with 9 bases between them. This CDR3 contains 14 residues.

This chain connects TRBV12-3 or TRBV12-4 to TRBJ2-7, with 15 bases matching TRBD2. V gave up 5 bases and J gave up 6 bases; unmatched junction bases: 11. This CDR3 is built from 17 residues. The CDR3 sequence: CASSLSRWTSGGGEQYF. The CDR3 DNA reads TGTGCCAGCAGTCTTAGCCGCTGGACTAGCGGGGGGGGCGAGCAGTACTTC.

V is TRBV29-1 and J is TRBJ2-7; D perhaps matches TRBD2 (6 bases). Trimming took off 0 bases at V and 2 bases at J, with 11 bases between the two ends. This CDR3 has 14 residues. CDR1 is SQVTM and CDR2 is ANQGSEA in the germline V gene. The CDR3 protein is CSVEELGGPYEQYF. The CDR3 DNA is TGCAGCGTTGAAGAGCTCGGGGGACCCTACGAGCAGTACTTC.

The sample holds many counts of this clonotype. The CDR3 DNA reads TGCAGCGTTTCGGGACGGCCCTCGGGGCCCCAGCATTTT. Its protein product is CSVSGRPSGPQHF. The chain joins TRBV29-1 to TRBJ1-5; weak D call: TRBD1 (5 bases). Germline V lookup: CDR1 SQVTM, CDR2 ANQGSEA. The CDR3 is made up of 13 amino acids. With 5 bases removed from V and 9 bases from J, the gap between germline ends came to 17 bases.

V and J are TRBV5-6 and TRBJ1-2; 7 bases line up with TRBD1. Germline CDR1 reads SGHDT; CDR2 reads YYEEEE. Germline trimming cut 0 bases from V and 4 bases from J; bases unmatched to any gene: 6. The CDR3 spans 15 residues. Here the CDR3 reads CASSLGDRGVYGYTF. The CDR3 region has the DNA TGTGCCAGCAGCTTGGGGGACAGAGGAGTCTATGGCTACACCTTC.

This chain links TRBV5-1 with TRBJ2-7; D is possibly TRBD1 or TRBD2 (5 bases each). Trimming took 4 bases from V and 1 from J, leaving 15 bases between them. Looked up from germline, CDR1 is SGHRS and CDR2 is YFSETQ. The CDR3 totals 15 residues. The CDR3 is CASSHPGPGSYEQYF. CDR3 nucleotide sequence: TGCGCCAGCAGCCATCCGGGACCGGGATCCTACGAGCAGTACTTC.

The CDR3 is CASSRTTSGSQYEQYF. DNA of the CDR3: TGTGCCAGCAGTCGAACAACTAGCGGGAGTCAGTACGAGCAGTACTTC. The J gene is TRBJ2-7, the V gene TRBV12-3 or TRBV12-4; 11 positions match TRBD2. The trim removed 5 bases at V and 4 bases at J, leaving 10 bases unmatched. The CDR3 sequence is 16 residues long.

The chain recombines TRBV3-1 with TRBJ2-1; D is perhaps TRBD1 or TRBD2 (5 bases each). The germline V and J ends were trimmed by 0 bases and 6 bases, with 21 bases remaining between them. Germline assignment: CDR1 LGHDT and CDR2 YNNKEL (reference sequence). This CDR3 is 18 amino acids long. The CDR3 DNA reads TGTGCCAGCAGCCAAGATCCCGGGGCTAGGGTCTATGGCAATGAGCAGTTCTTC. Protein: CASSQDPGARVYGNEQFF.

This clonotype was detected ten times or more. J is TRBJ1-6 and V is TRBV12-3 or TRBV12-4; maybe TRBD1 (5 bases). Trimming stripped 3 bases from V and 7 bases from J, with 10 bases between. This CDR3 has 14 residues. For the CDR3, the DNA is TGTGCCAGCAGTTTTCAGGGTCACAATTCACCCCTCCACTTT. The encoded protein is CASSFQGHNSPLHF.

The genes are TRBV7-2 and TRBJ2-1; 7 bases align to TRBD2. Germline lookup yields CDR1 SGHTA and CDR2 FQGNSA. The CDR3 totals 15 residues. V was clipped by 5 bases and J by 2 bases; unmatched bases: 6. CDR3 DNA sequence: TGTGCCAGCAGCCGGACTAGAGGCGCCTACAATGAGCAGTTCTTC. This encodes CASSRTRGAYNEQFF.

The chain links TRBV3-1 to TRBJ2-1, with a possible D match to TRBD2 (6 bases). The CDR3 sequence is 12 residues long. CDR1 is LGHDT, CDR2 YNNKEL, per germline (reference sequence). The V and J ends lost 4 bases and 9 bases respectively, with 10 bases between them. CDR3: CASSPRDSEQFF. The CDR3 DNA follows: TGTGCCAGCAGCCCCCGGGACTCTGAGCAGTTCTTC.